The 24 T cell receptor beta chains listed next were all sequenced from one sample in a study. TCRdb fed the RT-PCR reads into MiXCR, producing one record per CDR3 protein. The sample has fewer than 800,000 distinct CDR3 sequences; 12% to 15% are singletons. Sequences were obtained from memory CD4+ T cells from blood. The receptors were gathered from a female donor in good health, serving as a healthy control.

This clonotype turned up a few times. As DNA, the CDR3 is TGCAGTGCTCCCCGATGGGCAAACTATGGCTACACCTTC. Residues: CSAPRWANYGYTF. This chain joins TRBV20-1 and TRBJ1-2; D unclear. Trimming removed 5 bases from V and 2 bases from J, with 12 bases in between. The CDR3 has 13 amino acids. Germline CDR1 DFQATT, CDR2 SNEGSKA (reference sequence).

This clonotype was seen many times. The V call is TRBV6-6, the J call TRBJ2-7; 7 nucleotides match TRBD1. Germline-derived CDR1 and CDR2 are MNHNY and SVGAGI (reference sequence). There are 15 residues in the CDR3. After removal of 6 bases from V and 0 bases from J, the junction contained 8 bases not matched to a gene. CDR3 protein: CASRSGTVLSYEQYF. Here the CDR3 DNA reads TGTGCCAGCAGGTCGGGGACAGTTCTCTCCTACGAGCAGTACTTC.

This clonotype has only a few counts. V usage is TRBV9 and J usage is TRBJ2-5; 9 positions agree with TRBD1. The CDR3 has 17 amino acids. Germline trimming cut 0 bases from V and 4 bases from J; bases unmatched to any gene: 10. CDR1 and CDR2 from the germline V gene are SGDLS and YYNGEE. CDR3 coding DNA: TGTGCCAGCAGCGTAGATTATGGACAGGGGAGTATAGAGACCCAGTACTTC. Translated, it gives CASSVDYGQGSIETQYF.

Comments on this clonotype: A read error may be the cause here, since a much bigger clone is one base away. The V gene is TRBV20-1, the J gene TRBJ2-7; D possibly corresponds to TRBD2 (6 bases). Trimming shortened V by 2 bases and J by 4 bases, and 9 bases separated the two germline ends. CDR3 size: 12 residues. CDR1 is DFQATT and CDR2 is SNEGSKA in the germline V gene (reference sequence). In DNA form, the CDR3 reads TGCAGTGCTAGAAAGGAGGGTTACGAGCAGTACTTC. Its translation is CSARKEGYEQYF.

The sample holds a few counts of this clonotype. The genes are TRBV7-7 and TRBJ2-1; TRBD2 agrees at 13 bases. This CDR3 contains 14 residues. J gave up 7 bases and V 11 bases, and 8 bases lay outside the gene matches. Germline V gives CDR1 SSHAT, CDR2 FNYEAQ (reference sequence). The CDR3 spells CAFTGLAGVNEQFF. The CDR3 DNA sequence: TGTGCCTTTACCGGACTAGCGGGAGTGAATGAGCAGTTCTTC.

This clonotype was recorded at least ten times. The chain links TRBV29-1 to TRBJ2-2; 8 bases match TRBD1. Looked up from germline, CDR1 is SQVTM and CDR2 is ANQGSEA. With 6 bases clipped from V and 4 bases from J, the junction kept 7 bases outside the gene matches. The CDR3 totals 14 residues. CDR3 sequence (DNA): TGCAGCGTGGAGACAGGGGCGGGCACCGGGGAGCTGTTTTTT. It is translated as CSVETGAGTGELFF.

This clonotype was recorded at least ten times. The chain uses TRBV4-2 and TRBJ2-3; 11 bases map to TRBD2. Trimming removed 3 bases from V and 5 bases from J; junction bases left unmatched: 10. This CDR3 comprises 17 residues. Germline assignment: CDR1 LGHNA and CDR2 YNFKEQ. The CDR3 protein is CASSQGTSGGVGDTQYF. CDR3 coding DNA: TGTGCCAGCAGCCAGGGCACTAGCGGGGGCGTGGGAGATACGCAGTATTTT.

This rearrangement joins TRBV7-2 to TRBJ2-5; D is unclear. The CDR3 length is 14 residues. CDR1 is SGHTA and CDR2 is FQGNSA in the germline V gene. Trimming took 4 bases from V and 2 from J, leaving 11 bases between them. In nucleotides, the CDR3 is TGTGCCAGCAGCTATGGCGTGATTCAAGAGACCCAGTACTTC. Translated: CASSYGVIQETQYF.

The rearrangement joins TRBV3-1 to TRBJ1-1, with D hard to call. Germline CDR1 is LGHDT and CDR2 is YNNKEL (reference sequence). This CDR3 has 14 amino acids. Trimming stripped 1 base from V and 1 base from J, with 7 bases between. The DNA of the CDR3 is TGTGCCAGCAGCCAAGTGGGGAAGAACACTGAAGCTTTCTTT. Its protein is CASSQVGKNTEAFF.

The rearrangement links TRBV5-1 to TRBJ2-1, with TRBD2 matching over 7 bases. This CDR3 region has 14 residues. With V trimmed by 6 bases and J by 2 bases, 5 bases remained unmatched. The V gene's germline CDR1 is SGHRS and CDR2 YFSETQ. The CDR3 nucleotides read TGCGCCAGCACGGGCGGGAGTCCCTACAATGAGCAGTTCTTC. Translating gives CASTGGSPYNEQFF.

This clonotype was counted a few times. One end of the junction is discordant with germline, which a read error may explain. The chain carries TRBV7-7 and TRBJ1-4, with D uncertain. The CDR3 covers 15 residues. Germline CDR1 SSHAT, CDR2 FNYEAQ (reference sequence). The chain's CDR3 is CASSLSLGENEKLFF. The CDR3 DNA follows: TGTGCTAGCAGCTTATCCCTCGGGGAGAATGAAAAACTGTTTTTT.

This clonotype was observed a few times. The gene calls are TRBV2 and TRBJ2-1; tentative D call: TRBD1 (7 bases). The germline V gene has CDR1 SNHLY and CDR2 FYNNEI. The CDR3 is 18 residues long. The V and J ends lost 3 bases and 0 bases respectively, with 18 bases between them. CDR3 protein: CASSERRGQWGSYNEQFF. For the CDR3, the DNA is TGTGCCAGCAGTGAGCGGAGGGGACAGTGGGGCTCCTACAATGAGCAGTTCTTC.

This clonotype was observed a few times. The gene calls are TRBV6-2 or TRBV6-3 and TRBJ2-6; D unclear. The CDR3 has 15 amino acids. CDR1 is MNHEY and CDR2 is SVGEGT in the germline V gene. V was clipped by 5 bases and J by 4 bases, with 12 bases between them. CDR3 sequence: CASSHEQVGANVLTF. In DNA form, the CDR3 reads TGTGCCAGCAGTCACGAACAAGTAGGGGCCAACGTCCTGACTTTC.

This sequence joins TRBV15 and TRBJ2-2; 8 bases align to TRBD2. Trimming at V came to 3 bases and at J to 5 bases, leaving 11 bases not matched to a gene. Germline V lookup: CDR1 LNHNV, CDR2 YYDKDF (reference sequence). This CDR3 comprises 17 residues. CDR3 sequence (DNA): TGTGCCACCAGCAGCATGCCGCGGGGGGCCGGGACCGGGGAGCTGTTTTTT. Translating gives CATSSMPRGAGTGELFF.

The DNA of the CDR3 is TGCGCCAGCAGCCCCGCATATCAGTACAATGAGCAGTTCTTC. Encoded protein: CASSPAYQYNEQFF. V and J are TRBV4-3 and TRBJ2-1; D gene unclear. Germline-derived CDR1 and CDR2 are LGHNA and YSLEER. V lost 4 bases, J lost 4 bases, and 11 bases lay in between. CDR3 length equals 14 residues.

The chain links TRBV4-1 to TRBJ1-6; D is undetermined. Germline CDR1 is MGHRA and CDR2 is YSYEKL. V was clipped by 0 bases and J by 6 bases, with 12 bases between them. The CDR3 loop spans 16 amino acids. The CDR3 sequence is CASSQDRSGLNSPLHF. CDR3 in DNA: TGCGCCAGCAGCCAAGATCGTTCCGGGCTTAATTCACCCCTCCACTTT.

This sequence joins TRBV6-1 and TRBJ2-7, with D possibly matching TRBD2 (5 bases). The germline CDR1 and CDR2 sequences are MNHNS and SASEGT. The CDR3 runs to 13 residues. V lost 0 bases and J 7 bases, leaving 10 bases between the germline ends. CDR3 nucleotide sequence: TGTGCCAGCAGTGAAGCTCGGGATCAAGAGCAGTACTTC. As protein: CASSEARDQEQYF.

In this sample, this clonotype turned up a few times. The chain uses TRBV6-4 and TRBJ1-2; no clear D gene. Germline V CDR1 and CDR2: MRHNA, SNTAGT. V lost 5 bases and J lost 3, with 13 bases in between. The CDR3 covers 14 residues. CDR3 DNA sequence: TGTGCCAGCAGTCCAACAAGGGCAGACTATGGCTACACCTTC. Amino acids: CASSPTRADYGYTF.

This clonotype was counted many times. J is TRBJ1-1 and V is TRBV5-1; perhaps TRBD1 as D (5 bases). The CDR3 totals 14 residues. CDR1 is SGHRS and CDR2 is YFSETQ in the germline V gene. V was shortened by 4 bases and J by 3 bases, with 13 bases between the two germline ends. The CDR3 DNA sequence: TGCGCCAGCAGCCCCTCGGGGGTAGACACTGAAGCTTTCTTT. This gives the protein CASSPSGVDTEAFF.

This clonotype was seen ten or more times. V usage is TRBV7-9 and J usage is TRBJ2-3, with D possibly matching TRBD2 (5 bases). This CDR3 has 13 residues. CDR1 is SEHNR and CDR2 is FQNEAQ in the germline V gene (reference sequence). V shed 7 bases and J shed 4 bases, with 12 bases lying between them. The CDR3 protein is CASTVEASDTQYF. The DNA for the CDR3 is TGTGCCAGCACCGTGGAGGCTTCAGATACGCAGTATTTT.

As to this clonotype: A read error may be the cause here, since a much bigger clone is one base away. This chain connects TRBV28 to TRBJ2-1; D ambiguous. V lost 6 bases and J lost 3, with 9 bases in between. The germline gives CDR1 MDHEN, CDR2 SYDVKM. This CDR3 has 13 amino acids. CDR3 residues: CASSPSVYNEQFF. The CDR3 coding sequence is TGTGCCAGCAGCCCCTCGGTCTACAATGAGCAGTTCTTC.

There are a few counts of this clonotype. The chain has TRBV20-1 and TRBJ2-1; TRBD1 aligns across 11 bases. Germline V CDR1 and CDR2: DFQATT, SNEGSKA (reference sequence). CDR3 length equals 15 residues. The V and J ends lost 0 bases and 6 bases, in that order; junction bases with no gene match: 4. The CDR3 sequence is CSARDLGQGANEQFF. The CDR3 coding sequence is TGCAGTGCTAGAGATCTAGGACAGGGGGCCAATGAGCAGTTCTTC.

This clonotype was detected many times. The chain has TRBV6-1 and TRBJ2-3; D possibly corresponds to TRBD2 (5 bases). CDR3 size: 12 residues. The V and J ends lost 4 bases and 6 bases respectively, with 8 bases between them. Germline loops: CDR1 MNHNS, CDR2 SASEGT. This CDR3 reads CASSASGDTQYF. In DNA, the CDR3 is TGTGCCAGCAGTGCATCGGGGGATACGCAGTATTTT.

The rearrangement uses TRBV20-1 and TRBJ1-1, with D hard to call. Germline assignment: CDR1 DFQATT and CDR2 SNEGSKA (reference sequence). The CDR3 extends over 14 amino acids. V lost 4 bases to trimming and J lost 0 bases, with 12 bases between them. CDR3 loop: CSATNGLMNTEAFF. The CDR3 nucleotides are TGCAGTGCTACAAACGGCTTAATGAACACTGAAGCTTTCTTT.